The clone carrying this T cell receptor (beta chain) appeared a few times. A unique molecular identifier was carried by every single TCR cDNA molecule. TCRdb recomputed calls from the 5' RACE reads with MiXCR, one row per CDR3 protein. The sample yields around 110,000 distinct CDR3 sequences, 9% to 15% seen once. Indicated time point: blood at routine non-recurrence follow-up after resection. Whole RNA came from tumor, nontumor lung or frozen PBMC and was sequenced without being sorted. CDR3 length: 14 amino acids. V lost 3 bases to trimming and J lost 5 bases, with 14 bases between them. Germline V gene sequence: CDR1 SGHRS, CDR2 YFSETQ. These data belong to a study of spatial heterogeneity in lung cancer. Study as a whole: Taken at a median of about 2 years after resection, follow-up PBMC samples underwent sequencing when available.

This rearrangement joins TRBV5-1 to TRBJ2-5; tentative D call: TRBD1 (6 bases). This sequence was found in a male donor with early-stage non-small cell lung cancer. The sequenced sample was PBMCs, obtained at follow-up. The CDR3 DNA reads TGCGCCAGCAGCTGGTCAGGACAGAAGGAGACCCAGTACTTC. Translating gives CASSWSGQKETQYF.